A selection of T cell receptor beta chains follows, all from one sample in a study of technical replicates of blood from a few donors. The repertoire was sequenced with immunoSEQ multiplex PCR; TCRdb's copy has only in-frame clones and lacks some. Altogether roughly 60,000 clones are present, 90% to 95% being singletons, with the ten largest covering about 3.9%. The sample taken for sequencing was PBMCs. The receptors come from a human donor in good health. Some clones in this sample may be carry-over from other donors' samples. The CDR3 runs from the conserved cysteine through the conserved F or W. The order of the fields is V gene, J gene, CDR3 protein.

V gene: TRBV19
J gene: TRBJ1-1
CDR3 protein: CASSMDLWGRTEAFF

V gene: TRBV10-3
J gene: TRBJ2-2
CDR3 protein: CAISRTSGTSGPGELFF

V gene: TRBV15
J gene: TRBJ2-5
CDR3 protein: CATRTDLAGNQETQYF

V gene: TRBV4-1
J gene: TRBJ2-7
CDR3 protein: CASSQQEGLVAYEQYF

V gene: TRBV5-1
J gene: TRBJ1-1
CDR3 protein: CASSLATGNTEAFF

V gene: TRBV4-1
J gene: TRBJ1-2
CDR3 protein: CASSQTGTGAYGYTF

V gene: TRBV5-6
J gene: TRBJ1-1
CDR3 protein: CASSLQGLSTEAFF

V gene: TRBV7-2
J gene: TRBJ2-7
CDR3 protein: CASSYETSRGEQYF

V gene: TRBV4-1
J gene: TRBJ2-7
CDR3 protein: CASSQDYETYEQYF

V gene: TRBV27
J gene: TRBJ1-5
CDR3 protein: CASSSGQFQPQHF

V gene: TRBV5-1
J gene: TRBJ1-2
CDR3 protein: CASSLALGQGNYGYTF

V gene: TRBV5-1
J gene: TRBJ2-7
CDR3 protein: CASSDRRGANEQYF

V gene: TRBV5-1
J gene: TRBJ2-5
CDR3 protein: CASSLGLAVGYQETQYF

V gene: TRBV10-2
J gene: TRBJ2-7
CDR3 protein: CASSGQKFPYEQYF

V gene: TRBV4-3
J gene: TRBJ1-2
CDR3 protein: CASSQDPTGGDYGYTF

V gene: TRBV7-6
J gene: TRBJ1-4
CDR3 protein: CASSLARQGGEKLFF

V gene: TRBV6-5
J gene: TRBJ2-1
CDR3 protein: CASSRRGGSYNEQFF

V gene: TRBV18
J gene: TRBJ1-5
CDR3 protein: CASSPEANQPQHF

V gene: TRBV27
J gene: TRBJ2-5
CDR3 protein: CASSLPGTKLQAQYF

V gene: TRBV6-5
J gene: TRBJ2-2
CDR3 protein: CASSYSMGQITGELFF

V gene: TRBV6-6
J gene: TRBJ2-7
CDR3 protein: CASTAGPYEQYF

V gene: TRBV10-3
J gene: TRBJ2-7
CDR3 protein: CAISESFAAADEQYF

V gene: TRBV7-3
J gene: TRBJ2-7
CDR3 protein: CASSLGLTGAEQYF

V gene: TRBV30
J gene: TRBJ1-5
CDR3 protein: CAWSLGAGQPQHF

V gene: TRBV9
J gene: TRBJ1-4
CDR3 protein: CASSRDGSFGEKLFF

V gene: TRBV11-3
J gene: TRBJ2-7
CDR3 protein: CASSLQGAREQYF

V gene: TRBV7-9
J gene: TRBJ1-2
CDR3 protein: CASSLGLFKGTIYGYTF

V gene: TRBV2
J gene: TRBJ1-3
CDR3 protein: CASTGTPLRFSGNTIYF

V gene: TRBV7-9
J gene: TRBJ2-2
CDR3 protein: CASSLIRGQNTGELFF

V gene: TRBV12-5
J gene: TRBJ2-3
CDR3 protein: CASGRGEADTQYF

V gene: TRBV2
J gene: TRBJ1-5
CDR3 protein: CASSKTGYSNQPQHF

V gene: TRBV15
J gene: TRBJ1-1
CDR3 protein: CATSSLGGGNTEAFF

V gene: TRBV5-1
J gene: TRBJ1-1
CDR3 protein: CASSWEQGRTEAFF

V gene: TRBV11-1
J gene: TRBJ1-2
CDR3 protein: CASRTGEGTAKTF

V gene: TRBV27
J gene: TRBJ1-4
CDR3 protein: CASSVRTGRDEKLFF

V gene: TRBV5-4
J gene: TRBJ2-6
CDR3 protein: CASSLMSSGANVLTF

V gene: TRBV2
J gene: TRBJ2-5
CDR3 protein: CASAEGANPYQETQYF

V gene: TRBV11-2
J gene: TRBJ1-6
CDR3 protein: CASSFKTGQGGGPLHF

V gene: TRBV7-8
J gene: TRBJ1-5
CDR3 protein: CASSLDINQPQHF

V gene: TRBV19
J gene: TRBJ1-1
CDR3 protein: CASSIVLSVNTEAFF

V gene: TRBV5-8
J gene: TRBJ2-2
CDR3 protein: CASSLGSGTGELFF

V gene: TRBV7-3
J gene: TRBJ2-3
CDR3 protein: CASSLNPPQGWDTQYF

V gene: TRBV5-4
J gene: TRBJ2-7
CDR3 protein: CASTTAGGVYEQYF

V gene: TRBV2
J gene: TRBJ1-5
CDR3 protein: CASSGTGFSRWQPQHF

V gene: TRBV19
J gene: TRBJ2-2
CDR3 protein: CASSIRGARGTGELFF

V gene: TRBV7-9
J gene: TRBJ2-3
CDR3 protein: CASSLDGASTDTQYF

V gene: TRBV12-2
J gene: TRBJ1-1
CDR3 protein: CASRPQGENTEAFF

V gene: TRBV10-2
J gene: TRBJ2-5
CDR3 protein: CASRMGGIQETQYF

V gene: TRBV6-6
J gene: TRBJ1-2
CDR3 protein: CASSAGQGAYGYTF

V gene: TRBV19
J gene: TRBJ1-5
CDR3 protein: CASITSDRGRHSNQPQHF

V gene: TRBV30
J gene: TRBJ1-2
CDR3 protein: CAWDRSNYGYTF

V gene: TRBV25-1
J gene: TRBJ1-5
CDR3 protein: CASSAGNQPQHF

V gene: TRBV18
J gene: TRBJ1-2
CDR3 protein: CASSSGQGAYGYTF

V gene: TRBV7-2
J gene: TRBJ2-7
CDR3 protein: CASSLDEVPYEQYF

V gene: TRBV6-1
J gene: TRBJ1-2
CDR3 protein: CASSDIQGPYGYTF

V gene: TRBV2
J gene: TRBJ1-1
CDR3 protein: CASSLTGGGGAFF

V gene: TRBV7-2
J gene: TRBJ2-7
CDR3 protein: CASSPDFTYELYF